This passage covers 25 T cell receptor beta chains from one sample sequenced in a study of chronic HIV infection and antiretroviral therapy. TCRdb processed the 5' RACE reads anew with MiXCR; each CDR3 protein has one entry. The sample holds roughly 50,000 distinct CDR3 sequences; under 20% are singletons and the top ten take roughly 3%. Sequenced: peripheral blood. The receptor source for this set is an adult who had HIV and had not received antiretroviral therapy, or was an uninfected healthy control (not recorded which).

V gene TRBV28 combines with J gene TRBJ2-3, with D perhaps given as TRBD1 or TRBD2 (5 bases each). CDR1 and CDR2 from the germline V gene are MDHEN and SYDVKM. This CDR3 has 14 amino acids. CDR3 in amino acids: CAIFGTAEGDTQYF. CDR3 DNA sequence: TGTGCAATCTTCGGGACCGCCGAGGGAGATACGCAGTATTTT.

The CDR3 sequence: CSTGLAGGTGELFF. The DNA for the CDR3 is TGCAGCACGGGACTAGCGGGAGGTACCGGGGAGCTGTTTTTT. The V call is TRBV29-1, the J call TRBJ2-2; 15 nucleotides match TRBD2. This CDR3 region has 14 residues. Germline CDR1 reads SQVTM; CDR2 reads ANQGSEA. Trimming at V came to 8 bases and at J to 5 bases, leaving 3 bases not matched to a gene.

The chain carries TRBV2 and TRBJ1-5; D gene unclear. V lost 6 bases and J lost 9, with 9 bases in between. CDR1 is SNHLY and CDR2 is FYNNEI in the germline V gene. The CDR3 runs 11 residues. The CDR3: CASSQSGPQHF. DNA of the CDR3: TGTGCCAGCAGCCAGTCTGGGCCCCAGCATTTT.

This chain links TRBV20-1 with TRBJ2-5, with 12 bases that match TRBD2. Trimming removed 4 bases from V and 4 bases from J; junction bases left unmatched: 10. The germline V gene has CDR1 DFQATT and CDR2 SNEGSKA (reference sequence). The CDR3 runs to 16 residues. CDR3 in amino acids: CSATDLAGGGLETQYF. The CDR3, as DNA: TGCAGTGCTACCGACCTAGCGGGAGGGGGTCTAGAGACCCAGTACTTC.

This clonotype was recorded at least ten times. The chain uses TRBV10-3 and TRBJ1-5; unclear D gene. Germline V lookup: CDR1 ENHRY, CDR2 SYGVKD. This CDR3 has 14 amino acids. Deletions cut 0 bases from V and 4 bases from J, with 7 bases between. As DNA, the CDR3 is TGTGCCATCAGTGAGTCGCCCCCTAATCAGCCCCAGCATTTT. It codes for CAISESPPNQPQHF.

The J gene is TRBJ1-5, the V gene TRBV28; D might be TRBD1 (5 bases). With 5 bases removed from V and 2 bases from J, the gap between germline ends came to 16 bases. The germline V gene has CDR1 MDHEN and CDR2 SYDVKM. This CDR3 comprises 16 residues. CDR3 bases: TGTGCCAGCAGTCCGCACCAGGGACCGGGCAATCAGCCCCAGCATTTT. Its translation is CASSPHQGPGNQPQHF.

The CDR3 region has the DNA TGTGCCAGCAGTCCCCGGACTAGCTATGAGCAGTTCTTC. The encoded protein is CASSPRTSYEQFF. V gene TRBV28 combines with J gene TRBJ2-1; TRBD2 matches at 8 bases. Trimming took 5 bases from V and 8 from J; bases not matched to a gene: 5. From germline, CDR1 is MDHEN and CDR2 SYDVKM. This CDR3 comprises 13 residues.

Only one count was recorded for this clonotype. The chain uses TRBV28 and TRBJ2-2; D call uncertain. Germline CDR1 reads MDHEN; CDR2 reads SYDVKM. There are 15 residues in the CDR3. Trimming took off 6 bases at V and 0 bases at J, with 11 bases between the two ends. The CDR3 loop is CASSPPAPNTGELFF. CDR3 in DNA: TGTGCCAGCAGCCCCCCGGCTCCGAACACCGGGGAGCTGTTTTTT.

This clonotype was observed a few times. The V call is TRBV29-1, the J call TRBJ2-2; 8 bases align to TRBD1. The CDR3 runs to 14 residues. Germline assignment: CDR1 SQVTM and CDR2 ANQGSEA. Unmatched junction bases numbered 6, after V lost 7 bases and J lost 2 bases. The CDR3 loop is CSASGGLNTGELFF. In DNA form, the CDR3 reads TGCAGCGCCTCAGGGGGCCTTAACACCGGGGAGCTGTTTTTT.

The table lists this clonotype with a few counts. The J gene is TRBJ1-6, the V gene TRBV9, with no clear D. CDR1 is SGDLS and CDR2 is YYNGEE in the germline V gene. With 0 bases removed from V and 4 bases from J, the gap between germline ends came to 5 bases. The CDR3 has 14 residues. The CDR3 DNA reads TGTGCCAGCAGCGTAGCTCTGTATAATTCACCCCTCCACTTT. Its protein product is CASSVALYNSPLHF.

This clonotype was detected only a few times. The CDR3 DNA sequence: TGTGCCAGCAGCCCTCGACAGGGCACTAACTATGGCTACACCTTC. It translates to CASSPRQGTNYGYTF. V is TRBV9 and J is TRBJ1-2; TRBD1 agrees at 7 bases. V gave up 4 bases and J gave up 0 bases; unmatched junction bases: 6. The CDR3 length is 15 residues. Germline lookup yields CDR1 SGDLS and CDR2 YYNGEE.

This clonotype has a handful of counts. The rearrangement joins TRBV6-5 to TRBJ2-7, with D perhaps being TRBD1 or TRBD2 (5 bases each). CDR3 length: 16 amino acids. With 5 bases removed from V and 4 bases from J, the gap between germline ends came to 21 bases. From germline, CDR1 is MNHEY and CDR2 SVGAGI. CDR3 bases: TGTGCCAGCAGTAGTGACTCCGGGACCGGACTTTACGAGCAGTACTTC. It is translated as CASSSDSGTGLYEQYF.

The chain couples TRBV5-4 to TRBJ2-3; D remains ambiguous. The germline gives CDR1 SGHNT, CDR2 YYREEE (reference sequence). V was cut by 3 bases and J by 2 bases, with 13 bases left in between. This CDR3 region has 15 residues. CDR3 amino acids: CASSSDGRHTDTQYF. The CDR3 DNA reads TGTGCCAGCAGCTCGGACGGACGGCACACAGATACGCAGTATTTT.

The chain combines TRBV11-2 with TRBJ2-1, with D uncertain. This CDR3 comprises 11 residues. V was cut by 4 bases and J by 13 bases, with 11 bases left in between. Germline lookup yields CDR1 SGHAT and CDR2 FQNNGV. The DNA for the CDR3 is TGTGCCAGCAGCTCAGTTGGAGTTCAGTTCTTC. Amino acids: CASSSVGVQFF.

This clonotype has a single count. The chain links TRBV28 to TRBJ1-1; D gene uncertain. This CDR3 is 12 amino acids long. V was trimmed by 7 bases and J by 11 bases, leaving 17 bases between them. Germline V gives CDR1 MDHEN, CDR2 SYDVKM. DNA for the CDR3: TGTGCCAGCACGGCCCCCCCCCTAACGGCTTTCTTT. Residues: CASTAPPLTAFF.

The rearrangement links TRBV2 to TRBJ2-3; D is undetermined. Germline CDR1 SNHLY, CDR2 FYNNEI. The CDR3 sequence is 12 residues long. V was pared by 6 bases and J by 2 bases, with 6 bases between. In nucleotides, the CDR3 is TGTGCCAGCAGGGACGACACAGATACGCAGTATTTT. It specifies CASRDDTDTQYF.

This clonotype was counted only a few times. The chain has TRBV29-1 and TRBJ2-7; D is possibly TRBD2 (7 bases). Germline V gene lookup returns CDR1 SQVTM and CDR2 ANQGSEA. CDR3 length equals 14 residues. Deletions cut 6 bases from V and 3 bases from J, with 18 bases between. The chain's CDR3 is CSVGGGQGNYEQYF. CDR3 DNA sequence: TGCAGCGTGGGGGGGGGGCAGGGTAACTACGAGCAGTACTTC.

This clonotype was counted only a few times. This sequence joins TRBV18 and TRBJ2-1; D ambiguous. The CDR3 loop spans 14 amino acids. The ends were cut back, 0 bases at V and 4 bases at J, with 7 bases in the middle. Per germline, CDR1 KGHSH and CDR2 LQKENI. CDR3 sequence (DNA): TGTGCCAGCTCACCACCGATAGATTACAATGAGCAGTTCTTC. It yields the protein CASSPPIDYNEQFF.

This clonotype was detected only a few times. The chain carries TRBV25-1 and TRBJ2-5, with 10 bases matching TRBD1. V was clipped by 8 bases and J by 4 bases; unmatched bases: 10. The germline V gene has CDR1 MGHDK and CDR2 SYGVNS. The CDR3 has 15 residues. The CDR3 nucleotides read TGTGCCAGCTCCAACCCCGGGACAGGGGTAGAGACCCAGTACTTC. Its protein is CASSNPGTGVETQYF.

This chain joins TRBV7-3 and TRBJ2-3; possible D gene TRBD1, 5 bases. The germline gives CDR1 SGHTA, CDR2 FQGTGA. V dropped 2 bases and J dropped 4 bases, with 19 bases sitting between them. This CDR3 has 17 residues. The DNA for the CDR3 is TGTGCCAGCAGCTTAGGGGCGAGACTGGATTATCCAGATACGCAGTATTTT. It yields the protein CASSLGARLDYPDTQYF.

The chain employs TRBV14 and TRBJ1-5; D ambiguous. CDR3 length equals 12 residues. Germline CDR1 reads SGHDN; CDR2 reads FVKESK. Trimming took 3 bases from V and 3 from J, leaving 3 bases between them. The CDR3 DNA sequence: TGTGCCAGCAGCCAGGACAATCAGCCCCAGCATTTT. Translation gives CASSQDNQPQHF.

The J gene is TRBJ1-2, the V gene TRBV12-3 or TRBV12-4; D is unclear. The CDR3 is 13 amino acids. V lost 2 bases and J 1 base, leaving 5 bases between the germline ends. CDR3 protein: CASSLTHNYGYTF. CDR3 DNA sequence: TGTGCCAGCAGTTTAACACATAACTATGGCTACACCTTC.

J is TRBJ2-5 and V is TRBV29-1; D uncertain. Germline-derived CDR1 and CDR2 are SQVTM and ANQGSEA. Deletions cut 6 bases from V and 7 bases from J, with 12 bases between. This CDR3 is 11 amino acids long. The CDR3 region has the DNA TGCAGCGTCCGAACTGACTGGACCCAGTACTTC. It specifies CSVRTDWTQYF. The full variable domain, rest sourced from reference TRBV29-1 and TRBJ2-5, is SAVISQKPSRDICQRGTSLTIQCQVDSQVTMMFWYRQQPGQSLTLIATANQGSEATYESGFVIDKFPISRPNLTFSTLTVSNMSPEDSSIYLCSVRTDWTQYFGPGTRLLVL.

The chain carries TRBV5-6 and TRBJ2-1; D is uncertain. The CDR3 sequence is 15 residues long. Trimming took off 2 bases at V and 9 bases at J, with 18 bases between the two ends. The germline gives CDR1 SGHDT, CDR2 YYEEEE. Here the CDR3 reads CASSFVGFGGTEQFF. CDR3 in DNA: TGTGCCAGCAGCTTTGTAGGGTTCGGTGGCACTGAGCAGTTCTTC. The variable domain in full, completed from reference TRBV5-6 and TRBJ2-1, reads DAGVTQSPTHLIKTRGQQVTLRCSPKSGHDTVSWYQQALGQGPQFIFQYYEEEERQRGNFPDRFSGHQFPNYSSELNVNALLLGDSALYLCASSFVGFGGTEQFFGPGTRLTVL.

A few counts support this clonotype. This chain connects TRBV29-1 to TRBJ2-7, with a weak D call TRBD2 (5 bases). The V end lost 6 bases, the J end lost 0 bases, and 9 bases lay between the germline ends. Germline V CDR1 and CDR2: SQVTM, ANQGSEA. The CDR3 is made up of 12 amino acids. In DNA, the CDR3 is TGCAGCGTCGAGGGCCTCTCCTACGAGCAGTACTTC. It translates to CSVEGLSYEQYF.